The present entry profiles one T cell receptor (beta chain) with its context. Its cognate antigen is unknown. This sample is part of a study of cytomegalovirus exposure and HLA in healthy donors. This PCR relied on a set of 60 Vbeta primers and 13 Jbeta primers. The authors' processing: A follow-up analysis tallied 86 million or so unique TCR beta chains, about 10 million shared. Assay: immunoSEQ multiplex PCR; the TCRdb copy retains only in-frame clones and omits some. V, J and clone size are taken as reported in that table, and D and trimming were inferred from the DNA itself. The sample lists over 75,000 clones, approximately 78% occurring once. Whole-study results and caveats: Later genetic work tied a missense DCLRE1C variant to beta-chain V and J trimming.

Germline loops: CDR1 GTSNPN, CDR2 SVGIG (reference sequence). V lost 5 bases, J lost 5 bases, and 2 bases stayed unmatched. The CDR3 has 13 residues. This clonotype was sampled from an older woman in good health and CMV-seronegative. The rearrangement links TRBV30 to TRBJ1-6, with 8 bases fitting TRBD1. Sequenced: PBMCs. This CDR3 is CAWGQGDNSPLHF. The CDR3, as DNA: TGTGCCTGGGGACAGGGAGATAATTCACCCCTCCACTTT.